What follows are 24 T cell receptor beta chains derived from one specimen sequenced in a study of T cells after yellow fever vaccination. TCRdb called the 5' RACE reads again in MiXCR, with one record for every CDR3 protein. The table shows about 340,000 distinct CDR3 sequences, with approximately 13% occurring only once. The source was CD4+ T cells sorted from PBMCs, collected 15 days after the yellow fever booster vaccination. The receptors derive from a man in his late teens or twenties who received the YFV17D yellow fever vaccine.

This clonotype was detected ten times or more. V is TRBV6-6 and J is TRBJ2-3; D call uncertain. Per the germline V gene, CDR1 is MNHNY and CDR2 is SVGAGI (reference sequence). There are 15 residues in the CDR3. The ends were cut back, 2 bases at V and 2 bases at J, with 11 bases in the middle. The CDR3 loop is CASSYGRLYTDTQYF. The CDR3 region has the DNA TGTGCCAGCAGTTACGGTCGACTCTACACAGATACGCAGTATTTT.

J is TRBJ1-1 and V is TRBV18, with D possibly matching TRBD1 (5 bases). Per germline, CDR1 KGHSH and CDR2 LQKENI. The CDR3 extends over 14 amino acids. V shed 0 bases and J shed 4 bases, with 9 bases lying between them. The CDR3 coding sequence is TGTGCCAGCTCACCACCGGGGGTTCGCACTGAAGCTTTCTTT. Protein product: CASSPPGVRTEAFF.

This clonotype was seen a handful of times. V is TRBV6-6 and J is TRBJ2-7; D possibly matches TRBD1 or TRBD2 (6 bases each). The CDR3 consists of 12 residues. The germline CDR1 and CDR2 sequences are MNHNY and SVGAGI (reference sequence). Trimming took 3 bases from V and 7 from J, leaving 10 bases between them. In nucleotides, the CDR3 is TGTGCCAGCAGTTATCTAGGGGGGGAGCAGTACGTC. It specifies CASSYLGGEQYV.

This clonotype has ten or more counts. This sequence joins TRBV28 and TRBJ2-2; TRBD2 matches at 7 bases. With 6 bases clipped from V and 0 bases from J, the junction kept 7 bases outside the gene matches. The CDR3 runs 16 residues. From germline, CDR1 is MDHEN and CDR2 SYDVKM. This chain's CDR3 is CASSAQAGANTGELFF. CDR3 bases: TGTGCCAGCAGCGCTCAGGCGGGGGCGAACACCGGGGAGCTGTTTTTT.

This clonotype has only a few counts. The gene calls are TRBV7-9 and TRBJ1-2, with 9 bases aligning to TRBD1. Germline assignment: CDR1 SEHNR and CDR2 FQNEAQ (reference sequence). J gave up 8 bases and V 5 bases, and 6 bases lay outside the gene matches. The CDR3 has 13 amino acids. In nucleotides, the CDR3 is TGTGCCAGCAGCCGGGACAGGGTAAAAGGCTACACCTTC. This encodes CASSRDRVKGYTF.

This clonotype was seen a few times. The chain combines TRBV28 with TRBJ2-3; 8 nucleotides match TRBD1. Germline trimming cut 11 bases from V and 3 bases from J; bases unmatched to any gene: 10. CDR1 is MDHEN, CDR2 SYDVKM, per germline. The CDR3 runs to 14 residues. CDR3 in amino acids: CAWGWTGSTDTQYF. CDR3 sequence (DNA): TGTGCCTGGGGGTGGACAGGGTCGACAGATACGCAGTATTTT.

As to this clonotype: The junction differs from germline at one of its ends, possibly a read error. The chain couples TRBV2 to TRBJ2-3, with TRBD2 as a possible D gene (5 bases). Germline V gene sequence: CDR1 SNHLY, CDR2 FYNNEI. This CDR3 region has 12 residues. The CDR3 bases are TGTGCCAGCAGTGAATCGGGGAGCGGATGGTCTTTT. This translates into CASSESGSGWSF.

This chain links TRBV7-3 with TRBJ2-3, with TRBD1 as a possible D gene (6 bases). Trimming took off 5 bases at V and 0 bases at J, with 9 bases between the two ends. The CDR3 spans 14 residues. The germline CDR1 and CDR2 sequences are SGHTA and FQGTGA. The CDR3 coding sequence is TGTGCCAGCAGCGCGACAGGTAGCACAGATACGCAGTATTTT. It specifies CASSATGSTDTQYF.

This clonotype was observed a few times. The chain is built from TRBV9 and TRBJ1-1; D call uncertain. The CDR3 is 14 residues long. V was shortened by 1 base and J by 1 base, with 8 bases between the two germline ends. Germline CDR1 and CDR2: SGDLS and YYNGEE. In DNA, the CDR3 is TGTGCCAGCAGCGTAACGCCGGCGAACACTGAAGCTTTCTTT. Its translation: CASSVTPANTEAFF.

This clonotype has more than one count but fewer than ten. The chain is built from TRBV7-6 and TRBJ2-2, with 9 bases aligning to TRBD2. Germline V gene lookup returns CDR1 SGHVS and CDR2 FNYEAQ. The V segment lost 5 bases and the J segment 5 bases; nucleotides outside the gene matches: 9. The CDR3 runs to 16 residues. For the CDR3, the DNA is TGTGCCAGCAGCCCCCGGACTAGCGTAGTAACCGGGGAGCTGTTTTTT. Its protein is CASSPRTSVVTGELFF. The whole variable domain, remainder taken from reference TRBV7-6 and TRBJ2-2, is GAGVSQSPRYKVTKRGQDVALRCDPISGHVSLYWYRQALGQGPEFLTYFNYEAQQDKSGLPNDRFSAERPEGSISTLTIQRTEQRDSAMYRCASSPRTSVVTGELFFGEGSRLTVL.

J is TRBJ1-2 and V is TRBV4-1; D is unclear. This CDR3 region has 14 residues. V shed 1 base and J shed 0 bases, with 6 bases lying between them. Germline V CDR1 and CDR2: MGHRA, YSYEKL. CDR3 sequence reads: CASSQVGSNYGYTF. DNA of the CDR3: TGCGCCAGCAGCCAAGTTGGTTCTAACTATGGCTACACCTTC.

Ten or more counts support this clonotype. The chain combines TRBV12-3 or TRBV12-4 with TRBJ2-1; TRBD2 aligns across 9 bases. After removal of 6 bases from V and 6 bases from J, the junction contained 12 bases not matched to a gene. The CDR3 is made up of 16 amino acids. The CDR3 bases are TGTGCCAGCAGCCCCGTCTGGCGGGGGGGTGGCAATGAGCAGTTCTTC. Translation: CASSPVWRGGGNEQFF.

The sample holds a few counts of this clonotype. The V gene is TRBV7-8, the J gene TRBJ1-4; D remains unclear. The CDR3 covers 12 residues. Per germline, CDR1 SGHVS and CDR2 FQNEAQ. Between the trimmed V and J ends, which lost 1 base and 4 bases, there was a span of 1 base. The CDR3 DNA follows: TGTGCCAGCAGCTTAGATAATGAAAAACTGTTTTTT. Translation gives CASSLDNEKLFF.

This chain joins TRBV6-1 and TRBJ2-7, with 7 bases that match TRBD1. V trimming: 0 bases; J trimming: 9 bases; junction bases outside the gene matches: 8. From germline, CDR1 is MNHNS and CDR2 SASEGT. This CDR3 has 14 amino acids. CDR3 coding DNA: TGTGCCAGCAGTGAAGCTAGAGGGGGCTTGGCGCAGTACTTC. Encoded protein: CASSEARGGLAQYF.

The rearrangement joins TRBV7-2 to TRBJ2-3; D call uncertain. Per germline, CDR1 SGHTA and CDR2 FQGNSA. The CDR3 extends over 16 amino acids. V lost 0 bases and J 1 base, leaving 11 bases between the germline ends. The CDR3 protein is CASSLALSPRTDTQYF. In DNA form, the CDR3 reads TGTGCCAGCAGCTTAGCTTTGTCCCCCCGCACAGATACGCAGTATTTT.

This clonotype was counted a few times. The chain carries TRBV5-1 and TRBJ1-5; D may be TRBD1 (6 bases). V shed 4 bases and J shed 5 bases, with 16 bases lying between them. The CDR3 spans 15 residues. Germline CDR1 is SGHRS and CDR2 is YFSETQ. This CDR3 is CASSPGEGVYQPQHF. CDR3 bases: TGCGCCAGCAGCCCGGGTGAGGGGGTCTATCAGCCCCAGCATTTT.

The sample holds a few counts of this clonotype. This chain uses TRBV6-2 or TRBV6-3 with TRBJ2-2; D not resolved. This CDR3 has 15 residues. The V end was cut by 3 bases, the J end by 1 base, with 9 bases between. Germline CDR1 is MNHEY and CDR2 is SVGEGT. In nucleotides, the CDR3 is TGTGCCAGCAGTTATCTGAGTTGGAACACCGGGGAGCTGTTTTTT. Translated: CASSYLSWNTGELFF.

The chain recombines TRBV5-1 with TRBJ1-1; D is uncertain. The V gene lost 7 bases and the J gene lost 2 bases, with 9 bases spanning the gap. The CDR3 is 12 amino acids. The germline V gene has CDR1 SGHRS and CDR2 YFSETQ. The CDR3 region is CASGNGNTEAFF. CDR3 DNA: TGCGCCAGCGGAAACGGCAACACTGAAGCTTTCTTT.

V is TRBV5-4 and J is TRBJ2-2; 8 nucleotides align to TRBD1. The V and J ends lost 4 bases and 1 base, in that order; junction bases with no gene match: 3. Germline-derived CDR1 and CDR2 are SGHNT and YYREEE (reference sequence). The CDR3 extends over 15 amino acids. The CDR3 is CASSADRVNTGELFF. The CDR3 coding sequence is TGTGCCAGCAGCGCGGACAGGGTGAACACCGGGGAGCTGTTTTTT.

The chain is built from TRBV18 and TRBJ2-1; TRBD1 might be the D (5 bases). Germline V lookup: CDR1 KGHSH, CDR2 LQKENI. There are 21 residues in the CDR3. Trimming cost V 0 bases and J 0 bases, with 24 bases left between them. The CDR3 coding sequence is TGTGCCAGCTCACCACCGTTGGGCGGACGGACATTTGAAGGCTCCTACAATGAGCAGTTCTTC. Residues: CASSPPLGGRTFEGSYNEQFF.

The V call is TRBV5-1, the J call TRBJ2-3; no definite D call. V lost 3 bases, J lost 5 bases, and 13 bases lay in between. CDR1 is SGHRS, CDR2 YFSETQ, per germline. The CDR3 runs to 14 residues. Written as DNA, the CDR3 is TGCGCCAGCAGCTCGAGAGGAGCCGGAGATACGCAGTATTTT. It translates to CASSSRGAGDTQYF.

The chain uses TRBV20-1 and TRBJ2-3; D might be TRBD2 (6 bases). Germline V gene sequence: CDR1 DFQATT, CDR2 SNEGSKA (reference sequence). CDR3 length: 15 amino acids. V lost 0 bases, J lost 6 bases, and 16 bases lay in between. This CDR3 is CSARDVRQGGDTQYF. In nucleotides, the CDR3 is TGCAGTGCTAGAGATGTGAGGCAGGGAGGTGATACGCAGTATTTT.

This clonotype occurred a few times. The chain combines TRBV20-1 with TRBJ1-4; 9 positions match TRBD1. V lost 2 bases, J lost 2 bases, and 6 bases stayed unmatched. Germline V gene sequence: CDR1 DFQATT, CDR2 SNEGSKA (reference sequence). The CDR3 is 16 amino acids. CDR3 in DNA: TGCAGTGCTAGAAACCCGACAGGGGGGACTAATGAAAAACTGTTTTTT. Residues: CSARNPTGGTNEKLFF.

The table lists this clonotype with a few counts. The chain is built from TRBV29-1 and TRBJ2-1; TRBD2 aligns across 11 bases. The CDR3 runs 14 residues. After removal of 7 bases from V and 2 bases from J, the junction contained 4 bases not matched to a gene. Germline values: CDR1 SQVTM, CDR2 ANQGSEA. CDR3 nucleotides: TGCAGCGCTCAGACTAGCGGGGCCTACAATGAGCAGTTCTTC. Its translation: CSAQTSGAYNEQFF.